This is a list of T cell receptor beta chains from one sample in a study of blood T cell repertoires in COVID-19. Using immunoSEQ multiplex PCR, the repertoire was profiled, and TCRdb retains in-frame clones only, with some absent. The sample lists around 370,000 clones, 88% occurring once. The sequenced material came from PBMCs or T cells enriched from blood (not recorded which). The source of these receptors is a young woman who had recovered from COVID-19. Both conserved end residues are part of each CDR3. D genes are given only for firm matches. The listing skips clone size in some rows; elsewhere it reads once, few, many or a size class.

clone size: -
V gene: TRBV7-9
J gene: TRBJ2-7
D gene: -
CDR3 protein: CASSGFGATYF
CDR3 DNA: TGTGCCAGCAGCGGTTTTGGGGCGACATACTTC

clone size: -
V gene: TRBV7-3
J gene: TRBJ1-1
D gene: TRBD1
CDR3 protein: CASSEQGGSEAFF
CDR3 DNA: TGTGCCAGCAGCGAACAGGGGGGGTCTGAAGCTTTCTTT

clone size: once
V gene: TRBV7-2
J gene: TRBJ2-5
D gene: TRBD2
CDR3 protein: CASSQLAAWETQYF
CDR3 DNA: TGTGCCAGCAGCCAGCTAGCGGCCTGGGAGACCCAGTACTTC

clone size: -
V gene: TRBV7-9
J gene: TRBJ2-5
D gene: TRBD1
CDR3 protein: CASSLGGGRETQYF
CDR3 DNA: TGTGCCAGCAGCTTAGGAGGGGGCCGGGAGACCCAGTACTTC

clone size: -
V gene: TRBV3-1/TRBV3-2
J gene: TRBJ2-5
D gene: -
CDR3 protein: CASSQEPSRQTQYF
CDR3 DNA: TGTGCCAGCAGCCAAGAACCTAGCCGACAGACCCAGTACTTC

clone size: -
V gene: TRBV18
J gene: TRBJ2-3
D gene: TRBD2
CDR3 protein: CASSETSGATDTQYF
CDR3 DNA: TGTGCCAGCTCTGAGACTAGCGGGGCTACAGATACGCAGTATTTT

clone size: -
V gene: TRBV2
J gene: TRBJ1-5
D gene: -
CDR3 protein: CASSEVAEDQPQHF
CDR3 DNA: TGTGCCAGCAGTGAAGTGGCGGAGGATCAGCCCCAGCATTTT

clone size: -
V gene: TRBV28
J gene: TRBJ1-5
D gene: TRBD1
CDR3 protein: CASRRTGTINQPQHF
CDR3 DNA: TGTGCCAGCAGGAGGACAGGTACCATCAATCAGCCCCAGCATTTT

clone size: -
V gene: TRBV2
J gene: TRBJ1-6
D gene: -
CDR3 protein: CASSAPLVDFSPLHF
CDR3 DNA: TGTGCCAGCAGTGCCCCGTTGGTCGACTTTTCACCCCTCCACTTT

clone size: -
V gene: TRBV13
J gene: TRBJ2-7
D gene: -
CDR3 protein: CASSLDTGYEQYF
CDR3 DNA: TGTGCCAGCAGCTTGGACACGGGCTACGAGCAGTACTTC

clone size: -
V gene: TRBV2
J gene: TRBJ1-3
D gene: -
CDR3 protein: CASTSGRAVNSGNTIYF
CDR3 DNA: TGTGCCAGCACCTCCGGCAGGGCAGTCAACTCTGGAAACACCATATATTTT

clone size: -
V gene: TRBV3-1/TRBV3-2
J gene: TRBJ1-5
D gene: -
CDR3 protein: CARRGTPEDNQPQHF
CDR3 DNA: TGTGCCAGGAGAGGCACCCCTGAAGACAATCAGCCCCAGCATTTT

clone size: -
V gene: TRBV5-1
J gene: TRBJ1-5
D gene: -
CDR3 protein: CASSLSEDQPQHF
CDR3 DNA: TGCGCCAGCAGCCTGTCGGAGGATCAGCCCCAGCATTTT

clone size: -
V gene: TRBV7-9
J gene: TRBJ2-1
D gene: -
CDR3 protein: CASSLAQNEQFF
CDR3 DNA: TGTGCCAGCAGCTTAGCGCAGAATGAGCAGTTCTTC

clone size: -
V gene: TRBV5-4
J gene: TRBJ1-2
D gene: -
CDR3 protein: CASSLQGGGYTF
CDR3 DNA: TGTGCCAGCAGCTTGCAGGGTGGCGGCTACACCTTC

clone size: -
V gene: TRBV10-3
J gene: TRBJ2-4
D gene: -
CDR3 protein: CAISERGSIAKNIQYF
CDR3 DNA: TGTGCCATCAGTGAGCGGGGGAGTATAGCCAAAAACATTCAGTACTTC

clone size: -
V gene: TRBV5-1
J gene: TRBJ2-3
D gene: TRBD1
CDR3 protein: CASSRGQGFTDTQYF
CDR3 DNA: TGCGCCAGCAGCCGGGGACAGGGCTTCACAGATACGCAGTATTTT